The 7 T cell receptor beta chains reported below all come from one sample, sequenced in a study of OX40 agonist ivuxolimab in advanced cancers. TCRdb keeps only in-frame clones here, not all; method: immunoSEQ multiplex PCR. The sample consists of under 150,000 clones, approximately 92% of them appearing once. Sequencing used CD4+ or CD8+ T cells sorted from blood, obtained in a trial of the OX40 agonist ivuxolimab. The receptor set was obtained from an adult with an advanced solid tumor such as melanoma, head and neck, liver or kidney cancer.

This CDR3 is CASRGTTNQPQHF. CDR3 nucleotide sequence: TGTGCCAGTAGGGGGACAACCAATCAGCCCCAGCATTTT. This chain joins TRBV19 and TRBJ1-5; D may be TRBD1 (6 bases). CDR1 is LNHDA and CDR2 is SQIVND in the germline V gene (reference sequence). The V end was cut by 6 bases, the J end by 3 bases, with 9 bases between. There are 13 residues in the CDR3.

The V call is TRBV19, the J call TRBJ2-7; D is unresolved. The CDR3 runs to 13 residues. CDR1 and CDR2 (germline): LNHDA, SQIVND (reference sequence). The V end was cut by 0 bases, the J end by 0 bases, with 3 bases between. The CDR3 DNA is TGTGCCAGTAGTATAGACCCCTCCTACGAGCAGTACTTC. It yields the protein CASSIDPSYEQYF.

The chain uses TRBV19 and TRBJ1-2; tentative D call: TRBD1 (6 bases). CDR1 and CDR2 from the germline V gene are LNHDA and SQIVND (reference sequence). Trimming took 10 bases from V and 5 from J, leaving 17 bases between them. The CDR3 is 13 amino acids. CDR3 residues: CATSGGNSYGYTF. In DNA, the CDR3 is TGTGCCACCTCTGGGGGCAATTCTTATGGCTACACCTTC.

The chain couples TRBV27 to TRBJ1-1; D unclear. The V gene lost 6 bases and the J gene lost 3 bases, with 11 bases spanning the gap. The CDR3 covers 13 residues. Germline V CDR1 and CDR2: MNHEY, SMNVEV (reference sequence). CDR3 in amino acids: CASRLIRDTEAFF. DNA of the CDR3: TGTGCCAGCAGACTAATCCGGGACACTGAAGCTTTCTTT.

The chain is built from TRBV7-9 and TRBJ1-2, with D possibly TRBD1 on 5 matching bases. The CDR3 loop spans 16 amino acids. Trimming removed 5 bases from V and 2 bases from J, with 18 bases in between. Germline V CDR1 and CDR2: SEHNR, FQNEAQ (reference sequence). This CDR3 is CASSPTPLTDNYGYTF. The CDR3 DNA is TGTGCCAGCAGCCCTACCCCTTTGACAGACAACTATGGCTACACCTTC.

The gene calls are TRBV2 and TRBJ2-3; 14 bases are shared with TRBD2. V shed 6 bases and J 5 bases; nucleotides not matched to a gene: 7. The germline V gene encodes CDR1 SNHLY and CDR2 FYNNEI. The CDR3 contains 16 residues. The CDR3 DNA reads as TGTGCCAGCAGGGGGACTAGCGGGGGCCGAGGAGATACGCAGTATTTT. Translating gives CASRGTSGGRGDTQYF.

V and J are TRBV5-4 and TRBJ2-2, with TRBD1 as a possible D gene (5 bases). CDR1 and CDR2 (germline): SGHNT, YYREEE (reference sequence). The CDR3 length is 15 residues. The V end was cut by 0 bases, the J end by 4 bases, with 10 bases between. CDR3 bases: TGTGCCAGCAGCTTGGCCCAGGGAATCACCGGGGAGCTGTTTTTT. Translation gives CASSLAQGITGELFF.